These T cell receptor beta chains were read from a single sample in a study of shared clonotypes between healthy human individuals. The protocol was immunoSEQ multiplex PCR, while the TCRdb copy is restricted to in-frame clones and leaves out a portion. The sample includes about 2,200,000 clones, about 92% of them seen just once. Input material: naive CD8+ T cells from PBMCs. The receptors here all came from a young man in good health. Some clones in this sample may be carry-over from other donors' samples. Each CDR3 is given with its conserved first and last residue. A D gene is named only where the DNA matches it firmly. Only some rows state a clone size, as once, few, many or a class for expanded clones.

abundance | j_gene | len | v_gene | d_gene | CDR3nt | CDR3aa
once | TRBJ2-7 | 14 | TRBV14 | - | TGTGCCAGCAGCCAAGAAGCAGCGAGCTACGAGCAGTACTTC | CASSQEAASYEQYF
- | TRBJ1-1 | 14 | TRBV5-8 | - | TGTGCCAGCAGCTTAACAGGGCGGGGAACTGAAGCTTTCTTT | CASSLTGRGTEAFF
- | TRBJ2-2 | 19 | TRBV27 | TRBD2 | TGTGCCAGCAGTTTCTTCCCCGGGACTAGCGGGGTGAACACCGGGGAGCTGTTTTTT | CASSFFPGTSGVNTGELFF
- | TRBJ2-7 | 14 | TRBV15 | TRBD1 | TGTGCCACCAGCAGAGAGACAGGGCCCCACGAGCAGTACTTC | CATSRETGPHEQYF
- | TRBJ2-7 | 15 | TRBV2 | - | TGTGCCAGCAGTGAATTCGTGGGGGCTAACTACGAGCAGTACTTC | CASSEFVGANYEQYF
- | TRBJ1-1 | 15 | TRBV6-5 | TRBD1 | TGTGCCAGCAGTTTCCCGGACAGGGCTGACACTGAAGCTTTCTTT | CASSFPDRADTEAFF
- | TRBJ2-7 | 12 | TRBV30 | - | TGTGCCGTCTCGGACGGATACTACGAGCAGTACTTC | CAVSDGYYEQYF
- | TRBJ2-3 | 15 | TRBV28 | - | TGTGCCAGCAGTTTCCCCCGTTTAGGGTCCGATACGCAGTATTTT | CASSFPRLGSDTQYF
- | TRBJ2-7 | 12 | TRBV5-6 | - | TGTGCCAGCAGCTGGGGGGACAGCCAGCAGTACTTC | CASSWGDSQQYF
- | TRBJ2-7 | 15 | TRBV21-1 | - | TGTGCCAGCAGTCCTAGAACAGGGAGCTCCTACGAGCAGTACTTC | CASSPRTGSSYEQYF
- | TRBJ1-1 | 18 | TRBV7-7 | - | TGTGCCAGCAGCTATGTCGATAATCTGCCTGTGGGGAACACTGAAGCTTTCTTT | CASSYVDNLPVGNTEAFF
- | TRBJ2-7 | 15 | TRBV28 | - | TGTGCCAGCAGTTTTTCCAGGACGGCCACCTACGAGCAGTACTTC | CASSFSRTATYEQYF
- | TRBJ2-7 | 12 | TRBV15 | - | TGTGCCACCAGCAGGGGGGGAACAGAGCCGTACTTC | CATSRGGTEPYF
- | TRBJ2-3 | 16 | TRBV5-1 | - | TGCGCCAGCAGCTATGGGGACGTCCCCAGCACAGATACGCAGTATTTT | CASSYGDVPSTDTQYF
- | TRBJ2-2 | 14 | TRBV9 | - | TGTGCCAGCAGCGAGCGAGGGAGGACCGGGGAGCTGTTTTTT | CASSERGRTGELFF
- | TRBJ2-7 | 13 | TRBV28 | - | TGTGCCAGCAGTTTTTCAGGTTATTACGAGCAGTACTTC | CASSFSGYYEQYF
- | TRBJ2-1 | 14 | TRBV7-9 | - | TGTGCCAGCAGCCTCACTCGGGGTTACAATGAGCAGTTCTTC | CASSLTRGYNEQFF
- | TRBJ2-5 | 18 | TRBV4-1 | - | TGCGCCAGCAGCCAAGATCGACTTGGGAGTGTCGGGCAAGAGACCCAGTACTTC | CASSQDRLGSVGQETQYF
- | TRBJ1-2 | 15 | TRBV9 | - | TGTGCCAGCAGCGCCCGCACAGGGACTAACTATGGCTACACCTTC | CASSARTGTNYGYTF